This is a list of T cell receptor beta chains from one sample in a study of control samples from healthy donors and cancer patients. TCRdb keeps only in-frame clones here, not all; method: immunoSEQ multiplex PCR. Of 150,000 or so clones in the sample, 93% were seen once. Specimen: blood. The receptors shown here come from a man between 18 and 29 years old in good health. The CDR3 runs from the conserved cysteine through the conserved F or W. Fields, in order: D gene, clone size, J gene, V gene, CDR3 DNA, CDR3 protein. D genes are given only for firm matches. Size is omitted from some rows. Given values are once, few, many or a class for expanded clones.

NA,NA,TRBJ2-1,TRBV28,TGTGCCTCCTTCGGCACCTACAATGAGCAGTTCTTC,CASFGTYNEQFF
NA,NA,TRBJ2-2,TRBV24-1,TGTGCCACCCGGGCATGGGGCGGGGAGCTGTTTTTT,CATRAWGGELFF
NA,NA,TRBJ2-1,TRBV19,TGTGCCAGTTTTGAGGCGGGAAACAATGAGCAGTTCTTC,CASFEAGNNEQFF
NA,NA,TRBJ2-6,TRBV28,TGTGCCAGCAGTCGGAGCTCTGGGGCCAACGTCCTGACTTTC,CASSRSSGANVLTF
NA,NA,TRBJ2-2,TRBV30,TGTGCCTGGGGGACGGGGGGCGCGGGCGGGGAGCTGTTTTTT,CAWGTGGAGGELFF
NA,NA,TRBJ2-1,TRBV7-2,TGTGCCAGCAGCTTAGCGGGTGAGCAGTTCTTC,CASSLAGEQFF
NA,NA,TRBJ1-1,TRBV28,TGTGCCAGCAGTCTACCCGGGCAGCTGAACACTGAAGCTTTCTTT,CASSLPGQLNTEAFF
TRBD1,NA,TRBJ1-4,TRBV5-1,TGCGCCAGCAGCTTCCGGGACAGTAATGAAAAACTGTTTTTT,CASSFRDSNEKLFF
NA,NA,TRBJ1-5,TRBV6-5,TGTGCCAGCATGTTGGGCCCAGGAGGGCAGCCCCAGCATTTT,CASMLGPGGQPQHF
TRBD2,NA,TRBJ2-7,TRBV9,TGTGCCAGCAGCCCCGGGACTAGCGGGAGGTACGAGCAGTACTTC,CASSPGTSGRYEQYF
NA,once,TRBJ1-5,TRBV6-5,TGTGCCTCCTGCAGCAATCAGCCCCAGCATTTT,CASCSNQPQHF
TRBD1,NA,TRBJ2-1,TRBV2,TGTGCCAGCAGTCGAGCCAGACAGGGTAGCAATGAGCAGTTCTTC,CASSRARQGSNEQFF
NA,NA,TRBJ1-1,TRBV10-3,TGTGCCATCAGTGAGTCGAACCCCCCAAAGGGGAACACTGAAGCTTTCTTT,CAISESNPPKGNTEAFF
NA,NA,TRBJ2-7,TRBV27,TGTGCCAGCAGTTTAGGCCAGGGCACCTACGAGCAGTACTTC,CASSLGQGTYEQYF
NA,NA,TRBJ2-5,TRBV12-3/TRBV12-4,TGTGCCAGCAGGGTTAGGGGGGGGACCCAGTACTTC,CASRVRGGTQYF
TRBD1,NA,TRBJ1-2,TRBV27,TGTGCCAGCAGTTTATCCCGGACGGGACAGGGAGACTATGGCTACACCTTC,CASSLSRTGQGDYGYTF
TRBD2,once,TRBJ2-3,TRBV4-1,TGCGCCAGCAGCCCCCGGAGCGCCGGGCGGGAGCGAACAGATACGCAGTATTTT,CASSPRSAGRERTDTQYF
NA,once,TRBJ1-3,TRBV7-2,TGTGCCAGCAGCTTATTTGGGGGCTCTGGAAACACCATATATTTT,CASSLFGGSGNTIYF
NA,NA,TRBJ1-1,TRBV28,TGTGCCAGCAGTTTAGGTATCCGGCTGACGAACACTGAAGCTTTCTTT,CASSLGIRLTNTEAFF
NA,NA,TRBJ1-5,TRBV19,TGTGCCAGTAGTATGGTTCTGGGGAGAGGTCAGCCCCAGCATTTT,CASSMVLGRGQPQHF
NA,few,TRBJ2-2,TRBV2,TGTGCCAGCGGAACCTTTGGTCGGGACAACACCGGGGAGCTGTTTTTT,CASGTFGRDNTGELFF
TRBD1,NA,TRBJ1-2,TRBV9,TGTGCCAGCAGCGTAGTCGGACAGGGCTATGGCTACACCTTC,CASSVVGQGYGYTF
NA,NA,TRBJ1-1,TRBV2,TGTGCCAGCAGTGAGGGCACTGAAGCTTTCTTT,CASSEGTEAFF
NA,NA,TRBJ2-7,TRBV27,TGTGCCAGCAGCCCTACGTTTCGCTTGGCCTACGAGCAGTACTTC,CASSPTFRLAYEQYF
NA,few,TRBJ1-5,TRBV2,TGTGCCAGCAGTGAAGCAAGGGTGTGGCAGGGGTCGGATAGCAATCAGCCCCAGCATTTT,CASSEARVWQGSDSNQPQHF
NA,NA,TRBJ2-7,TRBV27,TGTGCCAGCAGGGGGGCTAATTCCTACGAGCAGTACTTC,CASRGANSYEQYF
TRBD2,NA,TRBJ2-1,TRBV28,TGTGCCAGCAGGAGCGGGACGCGGACTCTGGGGGAGTTCTTC,CASRSGTRTLGEFF
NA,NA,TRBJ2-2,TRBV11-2,TGTGCCAGCAGCTTACAGGGAATGGGGGACACCGGGGAGCTGTTTTTT,CASSLQGMGDTGELFF
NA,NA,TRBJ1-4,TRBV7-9,TGTGCCAGCAGCGACGGATATGGACAGTTTGGTGAAAAACTGTTTTTT,CASSDGYGQFGEKLFF
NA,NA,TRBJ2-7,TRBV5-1,TGCGCCAGCGGACTCAGACCGGCACCCTACGAGCAGTACTTC,CASGLRPAPYEQYF
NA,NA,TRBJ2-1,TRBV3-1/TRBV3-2,TGTGCCAGCAGCCAAGACCCTCAGCGAGGGAACCACAATGAGCAGTTCTTC,CASSQDPQRGNHNEQFF
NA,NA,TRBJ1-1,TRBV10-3,TGTGCCATCAGTGATTTCGGGCCTGAAGCTTTCTTT,CAISDFGPEAFF
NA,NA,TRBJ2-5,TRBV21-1,TGTGCCAGCAGCAAAGGGGGGCAAGAGACCCAGTACTTC,CASSKGGQETQYF
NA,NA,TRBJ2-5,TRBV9,TGTGCCAGCAGCATGATCGACAGTACCGAGACCCAGTACTTC,CASSMIDSTETQYF
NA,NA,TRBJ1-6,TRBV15,TGTGCCACCAGCAGAGGGTTGACAGATAATTCACCCCTCCACTTT,CATSRGLTDNSPLHF
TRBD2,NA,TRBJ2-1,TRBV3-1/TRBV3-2,TGTGCCAGCAGCCATTCTAGTCTAGCGGGAGCCTCCTACAATGAGCAGTTCTTC,CASSHSSLAGASYNEQFF
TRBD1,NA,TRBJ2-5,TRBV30,TGTGCCTGGAGTGTGTACAGGGGGCGCGGGGAGACCCAGTACTTC,CAWSVYRGRGETQYF
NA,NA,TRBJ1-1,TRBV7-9,TGTGCCAGCAGCTTAAGTGGCGGCGGGAACACTGAAGCTTTCTTT,CASSLSGGGNTEAFF
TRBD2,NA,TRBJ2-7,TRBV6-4,TGTGCCAGCAGTGACTCGTGTTCGCGGGGGGGTCACCGAACCTACGAGCAGTACTTC,CASSDSCSRGGHRTYEQYF
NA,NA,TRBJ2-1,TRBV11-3,TGTGCCAGCAGCCCCCGGACAGCCACCTACAATGAGCAGTTCTTC,CASSPRTATYNEQFF
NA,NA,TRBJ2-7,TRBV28,TGTGCCAGCAGACCTGCCCGCGGGACACCAAGGCTGCAGTACTTC,CASRPARGTPRLQYF
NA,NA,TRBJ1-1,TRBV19,TGTGCCAGTAGTGAGGGGGTGGCGTACACTGAAGCTTTCTTT,CASSEGVAYTEAFF
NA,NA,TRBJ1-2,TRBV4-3,TGCGCCAGCAGCCAAGATACGGGGCGTCCCTATGGCTACACCTTC,CASSQDTGRPYGYTF
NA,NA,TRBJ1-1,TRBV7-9,TGTGCCAGCAGCCTACCCCCGGGGGCCGGGGGGAACACTGAAGCTTTCTTT,CASSLPPGAGGNTEAFF
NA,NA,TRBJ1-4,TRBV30,TGTGCCTGGAGCCCCGGGACGGGTAATGAAAAACTGTTTTTT,CAWSPGTGNEKLFF
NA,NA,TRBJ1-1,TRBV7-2,TGTGCCAGCAGCTTGGGGGGGAGTGCTAACACTGAAGCTTTCTTT,CASSLGGSANTEAFF
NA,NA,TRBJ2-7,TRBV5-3,TGTGCCAGAAGCTTGGAAAGGATGGAGGGAGATCTAATCTACGAGCAGTACTTC,CARSLERMEGDLIYEQYF
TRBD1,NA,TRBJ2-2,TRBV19,TGTGCCAGTAGCTCACAGGGGGCGACCGGGGAGCTGTTTTTT,CASSSQGATGELFF
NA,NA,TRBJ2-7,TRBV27,TGTGCCAGCAGCAAAAGGGGGACCTCTCCTAACGAGCAGTACTTC,CASSKRGTSPNEQYF
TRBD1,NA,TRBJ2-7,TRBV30,TGTGCCTGGGGAACCGGGACAGGGGCGGCCTACGAGCAGTACTTC,CAWGTGTGAAYEQYF